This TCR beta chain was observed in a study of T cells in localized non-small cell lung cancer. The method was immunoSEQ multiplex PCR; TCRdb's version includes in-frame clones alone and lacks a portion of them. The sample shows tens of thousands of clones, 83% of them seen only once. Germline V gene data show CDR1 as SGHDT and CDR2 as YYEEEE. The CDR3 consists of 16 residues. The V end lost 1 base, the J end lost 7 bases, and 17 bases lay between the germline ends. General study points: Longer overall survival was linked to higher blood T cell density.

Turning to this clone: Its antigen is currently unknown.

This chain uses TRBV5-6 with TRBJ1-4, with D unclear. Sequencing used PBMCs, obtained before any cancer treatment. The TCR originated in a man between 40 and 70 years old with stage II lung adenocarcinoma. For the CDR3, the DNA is TGTGCCAGCAGCTTGTGGTGGCAGTTAGGCGCTGAAAAACTGTTTTTT. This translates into CASSLWWQLGAEKLFF.